This is a list of T cell receptor beta chains from one sample in a study. TCRdb used MiXCR to reprocess the RT-PCR reads, holding one entry per CDR3 protein. The sample lists about 680,000 distinct CDR3 sequences; 12% to 15% were seen once. Sample: memory CD4+ T cells from blood. The receptors originated from a female donor in good health, serving as a healthy control. The conserved cysteine and the conserved F or W are not part of the CDR3 here.

CDR3 length	V gene	J gene	CDR3 protein
9	TRBV20-1	TRBJ2-1	SGLAGNEQF
18	TRBV5-1	TRBJ2-1	ASSSNPLAQTTRSYNEQF
11	TRBV6-2/TRBV6-3	TRBJ2-7	ASRGMGSAVQY
12	TRBV12-3/TRBV12-4	TRBJ1-2	ASSLGSGVPGYT
15	TRBV24-1	TRBJ1-4	ATSESTTGLFGEKLF
14	TRBV11-2	TRBJ2-7	ASSAGPGTLIYEQY
12	TRBV12-3/TRBV12-4	TRBJ2-7	ASSKQGTYHEQY
12	TRBV12-3/TRBV12-4	TRBJ1-1	ASRPPGGPTEAF
12	TRBV20-1	TRBJ2-3	SAREGEGTDTQY
13	TRBV6-1	TRBJ1-4	ASSAYLATNEKLF
15	TRBV7-2	TRBJ2-7	ASSFKGGASHMYEQY
12	TRBV20-1	TRBJ2-5	SALSGGALETQY
12	TRBV12-3/TRBV12-4	TRBJ2-3	ASRSSGRVDTQY
12	TRBV2	TRBJ2-1	ASSDWLAGNEQF
10	TRBV4-1	TRBJ2-3	ASSQARDTQY
16	TRBV27	TRBJ2-6	ASSRSGTGFSGANVLT
11	TRBV6-4	TRBJ2-7	ASSEVEGGEQY
9	TRBV28	TRBJ2-7	ATLYAYEQY
13	TRBV7-8	TRBJ1-5	ASSLWTGGRWPQH
12	TRBV12-3/TRBV12-4	TRBJ2-1	ASSLRGSYNEQF
13	TRBV5-1	TRBJ1-1	ASSLDGTGTPEAF
11	TRBV6-5	TRBJ2-1	ASSYPGVSEQF
12	TRBV7-9	TRBJ2-2	ASILQGNTGELF
12	TRBV9	TRBJ1-1	ASSVDPAGPEAF
11	TRBV6-6	TRBJ2-2	ASPRGESGELF
12	TRBV5-1	TRBJ2-7	ASSSQGGIREQY
9	TRBV30	TRBJ2-7	AWGQGYEQY
12	TRBV2	TRBJ1-1	ASKFTTGNTEAF
13	TRBV5-1	TRBJ2-3	ASSWGQIVSDTQY
14	TRBV12-3/TRBV12-4	TRBJ2-2	ASTFSGGAYTGELF
9	TRBV7-2	TRBJ2-3	ASRSSATQY
12	TRBV28	TRBJ1-1	ASSRNQGAREAF
13	TRBV7-3	TRBJ2-7	ASSNSGGTINEQY
14	TRBV6-5	TRBJ1-2	ASSYYGQGPNYGYT
13	TRBV4-3	TRBJ2-1	ASSHSGSSNNEQF
12	TRBV7-2	TRBJ1-1	ASSASGGRTEAF
13	TRBV12-3/TRBV12-4	TRBJ1-1	ASSLSGSRNTEAF
11	TRBV9	TRBJ1-2	ASSVGFGDGYT
13	TRBV7-2	TRBJ1-2	ASSMTGFANYGYT
15	TRBV6-1	TRBJ1-3	ASSESIFGSSGNTIY
13	TRBV7-2	TRBJ2-7	ASSSYTSGSDEQY
11	TRBV28	TRBJ2-2	ASSLPPLMELF
12	TRBV7-9	TRBJ2-1	ASSVQGGDDEQF
12	TRBV9	TRBJ1-2	ASSVGRVNYGYT
12	TRBV19	TRBJ2-3	ASRSAGLADTQY
14	TRBV24-1	TRBJ2-1	ATSDPTSGRLNEQF
12	TRBV9	TRBJ2-3	ASSAGPAGDTQY